The 10 T cell receptor beta chains reported below all come from one sample, sequenced in a study of OX40 agonist ivuxolimab in advanced cancers. Repertoires were generated with immunoSEQ multiplex PCR, while TCRdb's copy carries only in-frame clones and drops some. This sample has tens of thousands of clones; roughly 89% occur once, and the top ten carry 0.55% to 0.65%. The starting material was CD4+ or CD8+ T cells sorted from blood, obtained in a trial of the OX40 agonist ivuxolimab. The source is an adult with an advanced solid tumor such as melanoma, head and neck, liver or kidney cancer.

The V gene is TRBV7-9, the J gene TRBJ1-2, with D unresolved. Germline CDR1 reads SEHNR; CDR2 reads FQNEAQ (reference sequence). Deletions cut 5 bases from V and 8 bases from J, with 12 bases between. The CDR3 is made up of 12 amino acids. CDR3 nucleotides: TGTGCCAGCAGCAGCCGACACTGGGGCTACACCTTC. As protein: CASSSRHWGYTF.

This clone was recorded once. The J gene is TRBJ1-6, the V gene TRBV20-1; D not resolved. This CDR3 spans 11 amino acids. Trimming cost V 5 bases and J 17 bases, with 16 bases left between them. CDR1 is DFQATT and CDR2 is SNEGSKA in the germline V gene (reference sequence). As DNA, the CDR3 is TGCAGTGCTTTAGGCACAGAAAAAATCCACTTT. Amino acids: CSALGTEKIHF.

In its sample, this clone was seen once. DNA for the CDR3: TGTGCCAGCAGCTTTACCCCTAGCGGGCTTGGGGGGACCCAGTACTTC. It yields the protein CASSFTPSGLGGTQYF. V is TRBV5-6 and J is TRBJ2-5; TRBD2 matches 8 bases. Germline V lookup: CDR1 SGHDT, CDR2 YYEEEE. The CDR3 is 16 residues long. The V gene end was trimmed by 2 bases and the J gene end by 7 bases; junction bases not matched to a gene: 13. Full variable domain (outside the CDR3, taken from reference TRBV5-6 and TRBJ2-5): DAGVTQSPTHLIKTRGQQVTLRCSPKSGHDTVSWYQQALGQGPQFIFQYYEEEERQRGNFPDRFSGHQFPNYSSELNVNALLLGDSALYLCASSFTPSGLGGTQYFGPGTRLLVL.

This chain joins TRBV5-1 and TRBJ1-1; tentative D call: TRBD1 (5 bases). Germline CDR1 and CDR2: SGHRS and YFSETQ. This CDR3 contains 15 residues. V was clipped by 0 bases and J by 0 bases, with 9 bases between them. The CDR3 coding sequence is TGCGCCAGCAGCTTGGCCGGGACTCTGAACACTGAAGCTTTCTTT. Its translation: CASSLAGTLNTEAFF.

The chain carries TRBV30 and TRBJ1-2; 7 bases are shared with TRBD1. Germline loops: CDR1 GTSNPN, CDR2 SVGIG (reference sequence). V dropped 6 bases and J dropped 6; count of bases not matched to a gene: 4. The CDR3 loop spans 11 amino acids. In DNA, the CDR3 is TGTGCCTGTAAGACAGGGAATGGCTACACCTTC. Its protein is CACKTGNGYTF.

In nucleotides, the CDR3 is TGTGCCAGCAGCCATCCGGGACAGAGCTATGGCTACACCTTC. It translates to CASSHPGQSYGYTF. The chain joins TRBV16 to TRBJ1-2; 7 bases fit TRBD1. This CDR3 is 14 amino acids long. After removal of 3 bases from V and 4 bases from J, the junction contained 5 bases not matched to a gene. Germline-derived CDR1 and CDR2 are KGHSY and FQNENV.

V usage is TRBV18 and J usage is TRBJ1-3; D is ambiguous. The germline CDR1 and CDR2 sequences are KGHSH and LQKENI. V lost 5 bases to trimming and J lost 1 base, with 9 bases between them. The CDR3 is 14 residues long. This CDR3 reads CASSSSVSGNTIYF. In DNA, the CDR3 is TGTGCCAGCTCATCCAGCGTTTCTGGAAACACCATATATTTT.

This clone has just a few counts. V gene TRBV10-3 combines with J gene TRBJ2-7; 10 nucleotides align to TRBD2. V shed 2 bases and J 7 bases; nucleotides not matched to a gene: 11. This CDR3 is 16 amino acids long. The germline CDR1 and CDR2 sequences are ENHRY and SYGVKD. The CDR3 reads CAISEGLTSGIREQYF. Written as DNA, the CDR3 is TGTGCCATCAGTGAGGGACTAACTAGCGGGATTCGAGAGCAGTACTTC.

The genes are TRBV28 and TRBJ1-4, with 8 bases identical to TRBD1. The CDR3 sequence is 15 residues long. Per the germline V gene, CDR1 is MDHEN and CDR2 is SYDVKM. V trimming: 5 bases; J trimming: 6 bases; junction bases outside the gene matches: 8. CDR3 loop: CASSTPGTGYEKLFF. The CDR3, as DNA: TGTGCCAGCAGTACCCCCGGGACAGGATATGAAAAACTGTTTTTT.

This clone was seen a handful of times. The chain has TRBV7-2 and TRBJ1-5; D unclear. Germline CDR1 reads SGHTA; CDR2 reads FQGNSA. This CDR3 comprises 13 residues. The germline V and J ends were trimmed by 5 bases and 6 bases, with 11 bases remaining between them. CDR3 bases: TGTGCCAGCAGCCCCATGAACCGTCAGCCCCAGCATTTT. Amino acid sequence: CASSPMNRQPQHF.